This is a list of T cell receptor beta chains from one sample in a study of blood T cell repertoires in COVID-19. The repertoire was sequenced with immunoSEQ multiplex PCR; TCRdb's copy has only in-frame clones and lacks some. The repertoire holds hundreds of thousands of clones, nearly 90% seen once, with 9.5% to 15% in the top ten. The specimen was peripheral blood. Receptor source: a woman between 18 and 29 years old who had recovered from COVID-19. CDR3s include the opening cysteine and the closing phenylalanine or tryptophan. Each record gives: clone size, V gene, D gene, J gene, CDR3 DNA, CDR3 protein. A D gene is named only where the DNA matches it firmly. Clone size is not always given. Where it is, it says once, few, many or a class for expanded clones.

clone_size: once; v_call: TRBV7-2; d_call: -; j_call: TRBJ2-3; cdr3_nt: TGTGCCAGCAGTCCCGAACGGTACACAGATACGCAGTATTTT; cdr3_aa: CASSPERYTDTQYF
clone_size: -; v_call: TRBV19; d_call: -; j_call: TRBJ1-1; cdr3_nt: TGTGCCAGTAGTATCATTAGTAGCACTGAAGCTTTCTTT; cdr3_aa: CASSIISSTEAFF
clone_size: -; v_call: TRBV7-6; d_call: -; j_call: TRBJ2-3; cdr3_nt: TGTGCCAGCAGCTTGGGCTCCACAAGAACGCAGTATTTT; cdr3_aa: CASSLGSTRTQYF
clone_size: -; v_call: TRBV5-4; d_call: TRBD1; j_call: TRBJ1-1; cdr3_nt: TGTGCCAGCAGCTTAACAGGGGGGGACACTGAAGCTTTCTTT; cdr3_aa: CASSLTGGDTEAFF
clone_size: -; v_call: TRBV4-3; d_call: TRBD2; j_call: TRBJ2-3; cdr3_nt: TGCGCCAGCAGCCAAGATCTAATTGCGGGAGAAGTAGATACGCAGTATTTT; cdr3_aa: CASSQDLIAGEVDTQYF
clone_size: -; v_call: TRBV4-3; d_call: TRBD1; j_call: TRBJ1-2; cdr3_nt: TGCGCCAGCAGCCAAGGGACAGGGTTGGTCTATGGCTACACCTTC; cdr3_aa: CASSQGTGLVYGYTF
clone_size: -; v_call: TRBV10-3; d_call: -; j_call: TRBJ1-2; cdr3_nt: TGTGCCATCAGTGAATCACTCGATGGTGGTTATGGCTACACCTTC; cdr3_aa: CAISESLDGGYGYTF
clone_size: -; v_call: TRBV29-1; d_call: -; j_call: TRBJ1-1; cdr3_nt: TGCAGCGTTGAAGACAGGGTTCGGACTGAAGCTTTCTTT; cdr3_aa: CSVEDRVRTEAFF
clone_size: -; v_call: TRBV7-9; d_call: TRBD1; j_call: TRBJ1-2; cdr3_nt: TGTGCCAGCAGCTTAGCGGCACAGGGGAACACCTTC; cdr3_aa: CASSLAAQGNTF
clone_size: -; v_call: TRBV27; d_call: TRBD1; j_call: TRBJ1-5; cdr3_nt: TGTGCCAGCACCCCGGAGGGGGCGGGCAATCAGCCCCAGCATTTT; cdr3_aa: CASTPEGAGNQPQHF
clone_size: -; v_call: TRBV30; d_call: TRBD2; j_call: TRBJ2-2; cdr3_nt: TGTGCCTGGGGACTAGCGGGGTCCTCCGGGGAGCTGTTTTTT; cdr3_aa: CAWGLAGSSGELFF
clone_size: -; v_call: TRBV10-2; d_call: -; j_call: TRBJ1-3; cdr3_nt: TGCGCCAGCAGTGCGCAGGGCCCACTCGCTGGAAACACCATATATTTT; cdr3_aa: CASSAQGPLAGNTIYF
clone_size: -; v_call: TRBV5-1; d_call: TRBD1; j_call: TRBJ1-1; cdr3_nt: TGCGCCAGCAGCTTGGACAGGGGATTGACTGAAGCTTTCTTT; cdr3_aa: CASSLDRGLTEAFF
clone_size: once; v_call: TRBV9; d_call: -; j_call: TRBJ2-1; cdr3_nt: TGTGCCAGCAGCGGAGACGGGGTTAGGGTCGATGAGCAGTTCTTC; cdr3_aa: CASSGDGVRVDEQFF
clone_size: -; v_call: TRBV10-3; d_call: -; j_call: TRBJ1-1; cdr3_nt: TGTGCCATCCGCGCGGGGGGTACTGAAGCTTTCTTT; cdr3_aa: CAIRAGGTEAFF
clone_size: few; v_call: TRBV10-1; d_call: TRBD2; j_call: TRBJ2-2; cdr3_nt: TGCGCCAGCAGTGCACTAGCGGGAGTGGGCACCGGGGAGCTGTTTTTT; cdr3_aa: CASSALAGVGTGELFF
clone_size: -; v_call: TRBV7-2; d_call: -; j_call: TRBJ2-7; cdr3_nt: TGTGCCAGCAGGCGGACATCCCTCCTCAGGCACGAGCAGTACTTC; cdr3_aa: CASRRTSLLRHEQYF
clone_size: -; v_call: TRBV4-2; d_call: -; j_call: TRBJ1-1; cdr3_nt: TGTGCCAGCAGCCGAGCCCCGGGATTGGGGACTGAAGCTTTCTTT; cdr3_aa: CASSRAPGLGTEAFF
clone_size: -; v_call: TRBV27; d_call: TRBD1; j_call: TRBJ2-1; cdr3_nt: TGTGCCAGCAGCCGTACAGGGGGGAATTACAATGAGCAGTTCTTC; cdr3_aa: CASSRTGGNYNEQFF
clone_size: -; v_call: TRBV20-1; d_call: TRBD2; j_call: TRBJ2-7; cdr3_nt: TGCAGTGCTAGTGGATTTCAGGTTAGCGGGAGAGGGCGAGGCGAGCAGTACTTC; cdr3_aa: CSASGFQVSGRGRGEQYF
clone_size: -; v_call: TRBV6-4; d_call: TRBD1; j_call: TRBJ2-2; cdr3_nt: TGTGCCAGCAGTGACTCCCCCGGGACAGGGCCCGGGGAGCTGTTTTTT; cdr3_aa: CASSDSPGTGPGELFF
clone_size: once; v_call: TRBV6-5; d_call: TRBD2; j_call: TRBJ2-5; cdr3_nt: TGTGCCAGCAGTTACGGGGGAGGCGGGAGAGGGGAGACCCAGTACTTC; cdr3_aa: CASSYGGGGRGETQYF
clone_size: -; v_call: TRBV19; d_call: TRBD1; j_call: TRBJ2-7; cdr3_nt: TGTGCCAGTAGTCCCCCTGGGACAGGGCCCTACGAGCAGTACTTC; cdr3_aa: CASSPPGTGPYEQYF
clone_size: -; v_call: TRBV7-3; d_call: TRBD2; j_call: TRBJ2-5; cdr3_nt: TGTGCCAGCAGCCCGGGACTAGCGGGAGTGGAGACCCAGTACTTC; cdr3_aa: CASSPGLAGVETQYF
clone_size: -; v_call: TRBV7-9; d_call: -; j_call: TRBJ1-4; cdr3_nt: TGTGCCAGCAGCCCAACCACCGAGGGCGGAGAAAAACTGTTTTTT; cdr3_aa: CASSPTTEGGEKLFF
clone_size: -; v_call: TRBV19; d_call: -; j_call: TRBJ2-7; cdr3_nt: TGTGCCAGTAGTAATACAGGGTCAGATACCTACGAGCAGTACTTC; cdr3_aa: CASSNTGSDTYEQYF
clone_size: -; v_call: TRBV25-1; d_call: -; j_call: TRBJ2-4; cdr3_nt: TGTGCCAGCAGTGAATCAACTGTAGCCAAAAACATTCAGTACTTC; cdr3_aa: CASSESTVAKNIQYF
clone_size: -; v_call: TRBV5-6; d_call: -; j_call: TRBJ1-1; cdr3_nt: TGTGCCAGCAGGCAGCACGGGATGGCCACTGAAGCTTTCTTT; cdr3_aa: CASRQHGMATEAFF
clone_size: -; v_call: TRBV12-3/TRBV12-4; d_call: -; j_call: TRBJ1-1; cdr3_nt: TGTGCCAGCAGTTTTGGGCCGGAAAAAGCTTTCTTT; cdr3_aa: CASSFGPEKAFF
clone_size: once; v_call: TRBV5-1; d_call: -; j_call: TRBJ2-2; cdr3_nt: TGCGCCAGCAGCTTGGCGGCGAACACCGGGGAGCTGTTTTTT; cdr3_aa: CASSLAANTGELFF
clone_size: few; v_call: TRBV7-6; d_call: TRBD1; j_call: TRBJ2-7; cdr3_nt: TGTGCCAGCAGCCCTGGACAGGGGTACGAGCAGTACTTC; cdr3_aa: CASSPGQGYEQYF
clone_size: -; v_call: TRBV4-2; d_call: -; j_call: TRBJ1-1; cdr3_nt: TGTGCCAGCAGCCAAGATGGAGGGATGAACACTGAAGCTTTCTTT; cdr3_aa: CASSQDGGMNTEAFF
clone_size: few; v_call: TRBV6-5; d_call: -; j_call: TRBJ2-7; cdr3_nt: TGTGCCAGCAGTTACTCTACTCCCTCCGAGCAGTACTTC; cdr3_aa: CASSYSTPSEQYF
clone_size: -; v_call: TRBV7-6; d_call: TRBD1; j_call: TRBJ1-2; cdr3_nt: TGTGCCAGCAGCAAAGAGACAGGGTTAAACTATGGCTACACCTTC; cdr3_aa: CASSKETGLNYGYTF
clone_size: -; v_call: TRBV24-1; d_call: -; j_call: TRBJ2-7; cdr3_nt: TGTGCCACCAGTGGGGAACGGGACAACTACTACGAGCAGTACTTC; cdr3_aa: CATSGERDNYYEQYF
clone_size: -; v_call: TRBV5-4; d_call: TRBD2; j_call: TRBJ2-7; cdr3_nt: TGTGCCAGCAGCTTGGCCGGGGGGAGTGCCTACGAGCAGTACTTC; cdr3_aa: CASSLAGGSAYEQYF
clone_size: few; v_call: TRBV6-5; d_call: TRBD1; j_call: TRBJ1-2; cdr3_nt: TGTGCCAGCGGGACAGGGGCTGGCTACACCTTC; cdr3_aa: CASGTGAGYTF
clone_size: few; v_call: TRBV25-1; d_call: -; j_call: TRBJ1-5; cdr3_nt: TGTGCCAGCAGTGAATCGTCTGGCGGGGGTAGTCAGCCCCAGCATTTT; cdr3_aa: CASSESSGGGSQPQHF
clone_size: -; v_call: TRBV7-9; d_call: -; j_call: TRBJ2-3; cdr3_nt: TGTGCCAGCAGCTCCCGGGCGGGGGCTCGCACAGATACGCAGTATTTT; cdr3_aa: CASSSRAGARTDTQYF
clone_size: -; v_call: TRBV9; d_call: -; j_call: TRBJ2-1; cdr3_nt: TGTGCCAGCAGCTCCCGCGAGGGGGAAGCCTTCTACTCCTACAATGAGCAGTTCTTC; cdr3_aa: CASSSREGEAFYSYNEQFF
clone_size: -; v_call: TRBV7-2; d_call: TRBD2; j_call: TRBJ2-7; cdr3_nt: TGTGCCAGCAGCAAAGGGAGGGATTCTTCCTACGAGCAGTACTTC; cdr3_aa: CASSKGRDSSYEQYF
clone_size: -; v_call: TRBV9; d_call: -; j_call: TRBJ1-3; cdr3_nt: TGTGCCAGCAGCGCACAGACACCTGGAAACACCATATATTTT; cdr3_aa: CASSAQTPGNTIYF
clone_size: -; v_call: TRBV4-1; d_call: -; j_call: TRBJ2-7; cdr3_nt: TGCGCCAGCAGCCAGGCGGGGAACTCCTACGAGCAGTACTTC; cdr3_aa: CASSQAGNSYEQYF
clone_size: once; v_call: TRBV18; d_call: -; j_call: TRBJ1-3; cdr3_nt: TGTGCCACAGGAGGTTCGGGTCTCTCTGGAAACACCATATATTTT; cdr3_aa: CATGGSGLSGNTIYF
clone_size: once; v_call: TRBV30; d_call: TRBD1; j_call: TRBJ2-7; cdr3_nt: TGTGCCTGGAGTGCCCGGGACAGGGGGCTTGGGCCCCTCTACGAGCAGTACTTC; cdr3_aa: CAWSARDRGLGPLYEQYF
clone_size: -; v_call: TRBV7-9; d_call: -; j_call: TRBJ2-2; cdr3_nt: TGTGCCAGCAGCTTGACTAGAGTTCGCACCGGGGAGCTGTTTTTT; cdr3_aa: CASSLTRVRTGELFF
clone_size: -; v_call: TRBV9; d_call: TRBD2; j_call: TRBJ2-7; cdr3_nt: TGTGCCAGCGGAGGGACGGGGAGCGGGAGTTACGAGCAGTACTTC; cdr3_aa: CASGGTGSGSYEQYF
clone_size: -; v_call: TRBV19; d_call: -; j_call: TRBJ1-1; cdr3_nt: TGTGCCAGTACCACTTCAGGGATGCCGGCCACTGAAGCTTTCTTT; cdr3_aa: CASTTSGMPATEAFF